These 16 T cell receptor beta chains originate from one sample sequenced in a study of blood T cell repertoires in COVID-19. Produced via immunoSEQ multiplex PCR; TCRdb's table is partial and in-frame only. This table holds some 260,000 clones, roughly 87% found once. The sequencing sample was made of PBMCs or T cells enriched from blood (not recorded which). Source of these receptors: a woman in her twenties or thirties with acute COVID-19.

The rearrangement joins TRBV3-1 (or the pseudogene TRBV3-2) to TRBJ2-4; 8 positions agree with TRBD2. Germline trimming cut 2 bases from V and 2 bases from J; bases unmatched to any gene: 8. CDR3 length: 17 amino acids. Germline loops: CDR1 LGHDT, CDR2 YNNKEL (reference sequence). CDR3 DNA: TGTGCCAGCAGCCAACCACTCAGCGGGAGTTCCAAAAACATTCAGTACTTC. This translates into CASSQPLSGSSKNIQYF.

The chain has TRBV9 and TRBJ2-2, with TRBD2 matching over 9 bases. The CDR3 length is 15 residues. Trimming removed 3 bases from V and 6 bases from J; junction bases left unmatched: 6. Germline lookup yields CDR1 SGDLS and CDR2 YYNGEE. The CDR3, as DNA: TGTGCCAGCAGCGCTACCGGGACTAGCCCCGGGGAGCTGTTTTTT. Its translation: CASSATGTSPGELFF.

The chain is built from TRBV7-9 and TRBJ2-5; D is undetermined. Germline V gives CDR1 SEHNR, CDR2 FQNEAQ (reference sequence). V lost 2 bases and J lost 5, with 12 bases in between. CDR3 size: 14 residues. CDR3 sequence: CASSLYFESETQYF. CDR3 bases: TGTGCCAGCAGCTTATACTTTGAATCGGAGACCCAGTACTTC.

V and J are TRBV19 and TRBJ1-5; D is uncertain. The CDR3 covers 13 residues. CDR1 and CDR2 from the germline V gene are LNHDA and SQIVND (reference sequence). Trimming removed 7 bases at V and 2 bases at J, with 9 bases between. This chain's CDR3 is CASMLGGNQPQHF. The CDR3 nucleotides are TGTGCCAGTATGTTAGGAGGCAATCAGCCCCAGCATTTT.

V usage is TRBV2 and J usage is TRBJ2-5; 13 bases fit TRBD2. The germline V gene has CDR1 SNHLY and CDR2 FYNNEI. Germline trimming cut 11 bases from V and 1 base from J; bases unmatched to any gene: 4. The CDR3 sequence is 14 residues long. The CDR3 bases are TGTGCCGGGCGGACTAGCGGGGGCCAAGAGACCCAGTACTTC. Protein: CAGRTSGGQETQYF.

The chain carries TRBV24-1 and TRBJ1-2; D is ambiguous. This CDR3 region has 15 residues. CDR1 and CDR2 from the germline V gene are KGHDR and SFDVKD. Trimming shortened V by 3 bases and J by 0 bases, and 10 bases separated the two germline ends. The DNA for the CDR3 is TGTGCCACCAGTGATCCCTCGGCGGCTAACTATGGCTACACCTTC. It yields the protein CATSDPSAANYGYTF.

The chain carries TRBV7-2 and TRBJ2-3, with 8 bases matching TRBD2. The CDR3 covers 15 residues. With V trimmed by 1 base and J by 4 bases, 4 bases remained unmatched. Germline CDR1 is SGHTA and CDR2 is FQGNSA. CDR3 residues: CASSLVAGGPDTQYF. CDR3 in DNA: TGTGCCAGCAGCTTAGTGGCGGGAGGTCCAGATACGCAGTATTTT.

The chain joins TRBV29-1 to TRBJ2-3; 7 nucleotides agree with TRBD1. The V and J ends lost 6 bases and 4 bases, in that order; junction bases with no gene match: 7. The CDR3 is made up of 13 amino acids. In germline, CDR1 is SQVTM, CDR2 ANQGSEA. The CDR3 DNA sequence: TGCAGCGTCGGCGCGACAGGGCCAGATACGCAGTATTTT. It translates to CSVGATGPDTQYF.

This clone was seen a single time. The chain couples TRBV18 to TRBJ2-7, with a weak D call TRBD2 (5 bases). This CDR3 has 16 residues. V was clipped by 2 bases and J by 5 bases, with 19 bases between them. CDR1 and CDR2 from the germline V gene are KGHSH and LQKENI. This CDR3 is CASSPMHYSVGNEQYF. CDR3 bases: TGTGCCAGCTCACCAATGCATTATAGCGTCGGAAACGAGCAGTACTTC.

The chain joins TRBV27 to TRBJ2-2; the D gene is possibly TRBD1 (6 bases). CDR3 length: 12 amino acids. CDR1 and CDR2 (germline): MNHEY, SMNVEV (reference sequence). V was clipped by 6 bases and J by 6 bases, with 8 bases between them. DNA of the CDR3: TGTGCCAGCAGGAACAGGGCCGGGGAGCTGTTTTTT. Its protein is CASRNRAGELFF.

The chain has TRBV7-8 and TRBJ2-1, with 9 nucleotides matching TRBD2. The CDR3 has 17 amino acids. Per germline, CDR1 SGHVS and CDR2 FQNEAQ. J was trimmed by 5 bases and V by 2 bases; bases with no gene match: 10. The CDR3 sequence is CASSLRRETSGNNEQFF. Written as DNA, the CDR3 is TGTGCCAGCAGCTTACGGCGGGAGACTAGCGGAAACAATGAGCAGTTCTTC.

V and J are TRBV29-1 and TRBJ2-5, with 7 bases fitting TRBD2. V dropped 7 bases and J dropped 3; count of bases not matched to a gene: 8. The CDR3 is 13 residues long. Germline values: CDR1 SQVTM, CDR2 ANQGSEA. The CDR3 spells CSANGGGEETQYF. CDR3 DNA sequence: TGCAGCGCAAATGGGGGAGGGGAAGAGACCCAGTACTTC.

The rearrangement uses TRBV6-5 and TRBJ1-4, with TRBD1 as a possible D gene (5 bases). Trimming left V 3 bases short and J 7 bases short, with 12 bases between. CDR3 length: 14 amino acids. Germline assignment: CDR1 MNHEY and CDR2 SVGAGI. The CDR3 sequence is CASSYGQGGEKLFF. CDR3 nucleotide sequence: TGTGCCAGCAGTTATGGTCAGGGAGGTGAAAAACTGTTTTTT.

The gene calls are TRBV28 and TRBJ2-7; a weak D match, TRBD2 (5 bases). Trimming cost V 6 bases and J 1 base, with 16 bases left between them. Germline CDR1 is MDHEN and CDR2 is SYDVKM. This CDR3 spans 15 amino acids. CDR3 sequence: CASRRARGDSYEQYF. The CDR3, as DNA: TGTGCCAGCAGGAGGGCTCGGGGTGATTCCTACGAGCAGTACTTC.

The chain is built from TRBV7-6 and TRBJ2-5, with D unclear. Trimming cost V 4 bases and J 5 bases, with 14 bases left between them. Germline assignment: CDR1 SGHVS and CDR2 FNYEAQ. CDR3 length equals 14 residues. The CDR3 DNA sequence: TGTGCCAGCAGCTACACTAAATCCCGGGAGACCCAGTACTTC. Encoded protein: CASSYTKSRETQYF.

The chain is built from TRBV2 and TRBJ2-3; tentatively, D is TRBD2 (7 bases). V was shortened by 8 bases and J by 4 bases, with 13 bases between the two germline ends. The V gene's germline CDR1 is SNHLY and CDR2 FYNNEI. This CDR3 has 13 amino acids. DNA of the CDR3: TGTGCCAGCCAAAGGGGGGGTCCAGATACGCAGTATTTT. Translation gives CASQRGGPDTQYF.